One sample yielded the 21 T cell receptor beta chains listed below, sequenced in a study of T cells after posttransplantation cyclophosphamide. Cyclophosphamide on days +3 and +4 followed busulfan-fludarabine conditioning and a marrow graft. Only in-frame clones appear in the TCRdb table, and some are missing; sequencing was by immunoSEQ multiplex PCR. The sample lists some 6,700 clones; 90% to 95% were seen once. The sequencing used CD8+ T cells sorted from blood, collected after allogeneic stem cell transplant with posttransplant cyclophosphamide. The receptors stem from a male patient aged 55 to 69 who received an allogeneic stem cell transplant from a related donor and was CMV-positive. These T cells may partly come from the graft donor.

The CDR3, as DNA: TGCAGCGTTGAAGATAGCAACACTGAAGCTTTCTTT. Its protein is CSVEDSNTEAFF. The rearrangement links TRBV29-1 to TRBJ1-1, with unresolved D. V lost 0 bases to trimming and J lost 2 bases, with 4 bases between them. The CDR3 has 12 residues. Germline assignment: CDR1 SQVTM and CDR2 ANQGSEA. Looking up the rest from reference TRBV29-1 and TRBJ1-1 gives the full variable domain: SAVISQKPSRDICQRGTSLTIQCQVDSQVTMMFWYRQQPGQSLTLIATANQGSEATYESGFVIDKFPISRPNLTFSTLTVSNMSPEDSSIYLCSVEDSNTEAFFGQGTRLTVV.

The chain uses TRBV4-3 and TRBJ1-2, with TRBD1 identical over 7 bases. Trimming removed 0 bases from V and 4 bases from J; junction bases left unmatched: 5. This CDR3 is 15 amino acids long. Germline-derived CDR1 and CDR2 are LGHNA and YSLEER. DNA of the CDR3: TGCGCCAGCAGCCAAGAAACGGGACAGACCTATGGCTACACCTTC. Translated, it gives CASSQETGQTYGYTF.

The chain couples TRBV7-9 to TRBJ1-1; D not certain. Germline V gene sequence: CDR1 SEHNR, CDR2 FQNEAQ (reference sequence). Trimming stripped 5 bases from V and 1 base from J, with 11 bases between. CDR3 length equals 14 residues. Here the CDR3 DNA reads TGTGCCAGCAGCCCAGCTCCGGGGAACACTGAAGCTTTCTTT. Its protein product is CASSPAPGNTEAFF.

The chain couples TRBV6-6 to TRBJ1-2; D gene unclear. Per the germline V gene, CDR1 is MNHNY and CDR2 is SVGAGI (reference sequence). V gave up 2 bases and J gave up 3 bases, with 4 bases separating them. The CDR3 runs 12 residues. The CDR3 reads CASSYPYYGYTF. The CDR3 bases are TGTGCCAGCAGTTACCCTTACTATGGCTACACCTTC.

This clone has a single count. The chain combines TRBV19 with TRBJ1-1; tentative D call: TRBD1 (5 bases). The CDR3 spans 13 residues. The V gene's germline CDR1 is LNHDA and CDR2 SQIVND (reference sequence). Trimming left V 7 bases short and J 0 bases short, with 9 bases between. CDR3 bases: TGTGCCAGTATTGGACAACTGAACACTGAAGCTTTCTTT. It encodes CASIGQLNTEAFF.

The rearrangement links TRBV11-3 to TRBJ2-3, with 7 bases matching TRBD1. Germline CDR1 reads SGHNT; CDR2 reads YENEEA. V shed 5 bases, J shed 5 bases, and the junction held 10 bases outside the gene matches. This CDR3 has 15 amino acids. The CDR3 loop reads CASSGRDSPLDTQYF. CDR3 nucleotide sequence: TGTGCCAGCAGCGGCCGGGACAGCCCACTAGATACGCAGTATTTT.

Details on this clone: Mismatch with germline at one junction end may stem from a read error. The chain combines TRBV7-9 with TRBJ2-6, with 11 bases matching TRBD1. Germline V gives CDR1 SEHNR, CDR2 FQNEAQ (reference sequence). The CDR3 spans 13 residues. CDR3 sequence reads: CASSVSGTGGPAF. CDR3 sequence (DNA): TGTGCCAGCAGCGTAAGTGGGACAGGGGGACCGGCTTTC.

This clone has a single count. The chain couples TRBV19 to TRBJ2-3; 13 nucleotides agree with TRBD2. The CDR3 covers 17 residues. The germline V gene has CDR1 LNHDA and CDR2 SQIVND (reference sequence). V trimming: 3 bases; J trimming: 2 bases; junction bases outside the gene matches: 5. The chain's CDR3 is CASSIPGLAGTTDTQYF. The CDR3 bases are TGTGCCAGTAGTATCCCGGGACTAGCGGGGACCACAGATACGCAGTATTTT.

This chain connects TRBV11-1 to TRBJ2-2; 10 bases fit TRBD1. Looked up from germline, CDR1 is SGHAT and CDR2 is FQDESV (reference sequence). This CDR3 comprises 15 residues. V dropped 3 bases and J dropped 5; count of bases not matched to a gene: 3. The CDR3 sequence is CASSLTGGWTGELFF. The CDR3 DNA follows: TGTGCCAGCAGCTTGACAGGGGGCTGGACCGGGGAGCTGTTTTTT.

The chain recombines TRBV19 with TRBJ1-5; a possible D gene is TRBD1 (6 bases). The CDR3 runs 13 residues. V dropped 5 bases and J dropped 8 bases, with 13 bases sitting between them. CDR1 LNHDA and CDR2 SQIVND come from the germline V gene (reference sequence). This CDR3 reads CASSLTGWEPQHF. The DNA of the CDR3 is TGTGCCAGTAGTTTGACAGGCTGGGAGCCCCAGCATTTT.

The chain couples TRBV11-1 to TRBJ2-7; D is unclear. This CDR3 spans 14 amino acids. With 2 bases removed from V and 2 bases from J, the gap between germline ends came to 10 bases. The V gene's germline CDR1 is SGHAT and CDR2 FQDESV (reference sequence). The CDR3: CASSLFGRTYEQYF. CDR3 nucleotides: TGTGCCAGCAGCTTATTCGGCAGGACCTACGAGCAGTACTTC.

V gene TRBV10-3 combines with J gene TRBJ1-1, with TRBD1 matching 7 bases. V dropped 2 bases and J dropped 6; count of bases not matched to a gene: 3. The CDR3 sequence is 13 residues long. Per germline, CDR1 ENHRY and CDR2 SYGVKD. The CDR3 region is CAISETDRAEAFF. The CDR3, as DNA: TGTGCCATCAGTGAGACAGACAGGGCTGAAGCTTTCTTT.

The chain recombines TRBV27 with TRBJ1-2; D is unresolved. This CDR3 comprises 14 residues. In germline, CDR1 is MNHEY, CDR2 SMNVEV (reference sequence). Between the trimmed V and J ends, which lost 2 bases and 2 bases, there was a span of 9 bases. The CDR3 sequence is CASSLAAINYGYTF. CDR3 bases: TGTGCCAGCAGTTTAGCAGCGATCAACTATGGCTACACCTTC.

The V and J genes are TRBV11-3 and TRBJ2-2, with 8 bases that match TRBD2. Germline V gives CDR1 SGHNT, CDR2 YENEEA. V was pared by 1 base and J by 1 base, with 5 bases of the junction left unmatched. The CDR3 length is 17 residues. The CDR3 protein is CASSLGGLAGNTGELFF. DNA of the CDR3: TGTGCCAGCAGCTTAGGAGGGCTAGCGGGGAACACCGGGGAGCTGTTTTTT.

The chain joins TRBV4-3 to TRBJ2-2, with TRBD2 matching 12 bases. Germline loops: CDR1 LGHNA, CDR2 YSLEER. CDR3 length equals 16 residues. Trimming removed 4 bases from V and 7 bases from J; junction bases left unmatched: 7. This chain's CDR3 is CASSPPSGGAGGELFF. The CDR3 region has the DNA TGCGCCAGCAGCCCACCTAGCGGGGGGGCCGGCGGGGAGCTGTTTTTT.

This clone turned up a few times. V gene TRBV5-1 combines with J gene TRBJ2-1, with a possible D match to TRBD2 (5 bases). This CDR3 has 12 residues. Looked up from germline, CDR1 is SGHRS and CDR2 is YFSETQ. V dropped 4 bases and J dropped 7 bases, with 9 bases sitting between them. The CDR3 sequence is CASSPGVNEQFF. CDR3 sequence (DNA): TGCGCCAGCAGCCCCGGGGTGAATGAGCAGTTCTTC.

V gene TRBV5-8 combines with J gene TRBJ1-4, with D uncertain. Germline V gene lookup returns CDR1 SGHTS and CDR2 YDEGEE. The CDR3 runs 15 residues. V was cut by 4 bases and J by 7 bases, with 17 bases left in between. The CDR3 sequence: CASSPTGVAVEKLFF. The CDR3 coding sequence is TGTGCCAGCAGCCCGACCGGGGTGGCGGTTGAAAAACTGTTTTTT.

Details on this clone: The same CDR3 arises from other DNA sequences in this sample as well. The CDR3 spells CASSWGTGSSPLHF. The CDR3 nucleotides are TGTGCCAGCAGCTGGGGGACAGGGAGTTCCCCCCTCCACTTT. The chain carries TRBV5-6 and TRBJ1-6; 9 bases agree with TRBD1. CDR1 is SGHDT and CDR2 is YYEEEE in the germline V gene. V lost 3 bases to trimming and J lost 13 bases; unmatched junction nucleotides: 8. CDR3 length: 14 residues.

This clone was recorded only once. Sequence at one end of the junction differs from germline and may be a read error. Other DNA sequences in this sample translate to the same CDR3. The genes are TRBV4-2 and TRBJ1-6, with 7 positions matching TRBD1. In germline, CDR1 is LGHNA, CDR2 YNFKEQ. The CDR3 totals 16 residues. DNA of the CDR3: TGTGCCAGCAGCTTGAACGAGGGACAGCAAAATTCCCCCCTCCACTTT. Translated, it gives CASSLNEGQQNSPLHF.

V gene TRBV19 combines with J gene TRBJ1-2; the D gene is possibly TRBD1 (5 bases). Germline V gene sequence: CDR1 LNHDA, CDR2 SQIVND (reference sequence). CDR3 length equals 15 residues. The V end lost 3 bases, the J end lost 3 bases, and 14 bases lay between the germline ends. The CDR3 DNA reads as TGTGCCAGTAGTATTCTTCTAGGGGATGACTATGGCTACACCTTC. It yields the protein CASSILLGDDYGYTF.

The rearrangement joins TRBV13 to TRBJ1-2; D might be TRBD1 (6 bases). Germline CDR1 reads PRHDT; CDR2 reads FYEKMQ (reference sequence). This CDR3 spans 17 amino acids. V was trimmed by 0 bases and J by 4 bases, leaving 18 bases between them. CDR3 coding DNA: TGTGCCAGCAGCTTAGGCCTACGAGAGGGGGTAGGCTATGGCTACACCTTC. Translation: CASSLGLREGVGYGYTF.